This T cell receptor beta chain was identified during a study of regulatory T cells (dated by TCRdb to the late 2010s). With respect to the entire study: The study compared T-cell receptor beta repertoires of sorted regulatory, conventional CD4+ and CD8+ T cells between CD3G-deficient patients and healthy controls.

Concerning this clone: The clone's antigen remains unknown. Nothing much larger sits one base from this clone, and base qualities are not available.

All CD3G-deficient patients had evidence of autoimmunity, which was more severe in two of the patients. At testing, patients were between 2 and 39 years old and showed lower naive and higher memory CD4+ and CD8+ T-cell proportions. CD4+ cells were FACS-sorted into CD25-high CD127-low regulatory T cells and CD25-low CD127-high conventional CD4+ T cells. About 6 individuals with CD3G deficiency made up the patient group. Patient samples and clinical data came from an international physician network spanning the United States, Europe and Asia. Peripheral blood mononuclear cells were isolated by Ficoll density separation. The research as a whole found: Repertoires from patients had restricted unique TRB V-J pairs and skewed V and J gene usage, with the strongest effect in regulatory T cells. Regulatory T cells from CD3G-deficient patients showed reduced Shannon diversity compared with autologous conventional CD4+ cells and with control regulatory T cells. Patient regulatory T-cell samples yielded roughly tenfold fewer unique productive TRB reads than control samples. The degree of regulatory T-cell repertoire restriction differed among patients and was greatest in the two patients with the most severe autoimmunity.

In the multiplex PCR, 52 forward TRBV primers and 13 reverse TRBJ primers were used, and assay-based and computational corrections were applied for amplification bias. Within the immunoSEQ assay, multiplex PCR amplified rearranged TRB loci from genomic DNA. TRB amplicons were sequenced on an Illumina HiSeq platform. The published analysis was carried out like this. Custom algorithms error-filtered the raw sequences and aligned them to reference gene sequences, after which the immunoSEQ online tools were used for analysis. Productive and nonproductive TRB rearrangement frequencies were evaluated among both unique and total sequences. Hydrophobicity and amino acid composition of residues 6 and 7 within the TRB CDR3 were used to estimate the potential for self-reactivity. Group comparisons used t tests, Mann-Whitney tests or two-way ANOVA run in Prism software. Sourced from immuneACCESS, this table was stored by TCRdb with only in-frame sequences that have V and J called. A share of the clones is absent; for the studies checked, an unresolved V gene accounts for under half, and the remainder has no known explanation. That table is the source of V, J and clone size, and D and trimming were worked out from the DNA. The sample table lists roughly 3,200 clones, about 93% of them with a count of one. 3% to 4% of the sample comes from the top ten.

Counted from cysteine to phenylalanine, this CDR3 has 16 amino acids. Left in the record is the CDR3 DNA by itself, 48 bases read in frame from the first base. V has 6 bases trimmed and J has 4 bases trimmed; junction bases matching no gene number 8. Sequences LNHDA (CDR1) and SQIVND (CDR2) are obtained from the germline V gene (reference sequence). The chain is encoded by TRBV19 joined to TRBJ2-2; 10 bases in the middle match TRBD2. The source is a person between 18 and 30 years old with CD3G deficiency. Sequenced material: CD4+ Tregs sorted from blood. CDR3 reads: CASSRGLAVLTGELFF. The nucleotide sequence reads as follows: TGTGCCAGTAGCCGCGGACTAGCGGTCCTCACCGGGGAGCTGTTTTTT.